This T cell receptor beta chain was captured in a study of cytomegalovirus exposure and HLA in healthy donors. The J segment lost 0 bases and the V segment lost 2 bases, leaving 2 bases of the junction unmatched. CDR1 and CDR2 from the germline V gene are SQVTM and ANQGSEA. The length of the CDR3 is 14 residues. 13 Jbeta primers and 60 Vbeta primers were used for the PCR. Libraries were prepared by immunoSEQ multiplex PCR; TCRdb keeps only in-frame clonotypes and omits some of them. Among about 150,000 clones listed, 60% to 80% were seen once. Notes on the study in general: Cytomegalovirus-associated status was assigned to some 160 TCR beta chains.

Points on this clone: Its matching antigen is unknown.

The gene calls are TRBV29-1 and TRBJ2-7; 9 bases map to TRBD2. Sequencing used PBMCs. The origin of this receptor is a male donor in good health and CMV-seronegative. The CDR3 loop reads CSVEPSGNSYEQYF. In DNA form, the CDR3 reads TGCAGCGTTGAACCTAGCGGGAACTCCTACGAGCAGTACTTC.